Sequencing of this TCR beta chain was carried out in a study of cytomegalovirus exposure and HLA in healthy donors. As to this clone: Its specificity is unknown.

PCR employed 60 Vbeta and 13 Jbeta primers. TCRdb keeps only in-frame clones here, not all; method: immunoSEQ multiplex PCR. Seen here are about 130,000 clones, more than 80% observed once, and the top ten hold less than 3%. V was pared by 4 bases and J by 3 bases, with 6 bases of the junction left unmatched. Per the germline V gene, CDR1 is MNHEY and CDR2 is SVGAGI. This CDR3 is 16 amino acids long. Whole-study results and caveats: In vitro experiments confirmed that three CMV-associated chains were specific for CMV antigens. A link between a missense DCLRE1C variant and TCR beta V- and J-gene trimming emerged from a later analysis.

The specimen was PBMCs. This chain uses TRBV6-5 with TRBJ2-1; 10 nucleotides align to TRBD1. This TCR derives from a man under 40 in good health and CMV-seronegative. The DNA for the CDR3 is TGTGCCAGCAGTTCTATTCGGACAGGGGGCTACAATGAGCAGTTCTTC. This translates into CASSSIRTGGYNEQFF.